This T cell receptor beta chain was observed in a study of neurological immune-mediated disorders. The study's findings and limits: Subjects shared no identical expanded-clone CDR3 amino acid sequences, suggesting private TCR-beta repertoires in all groups. The multiple sclerosis repertoire cluster was not associated with any clinical or MRI feature.

The length of the CDR3 is 12 residues. The V gene end was trimmed by 8 bases and the J gene end by 4 bases; junction bases not matched to a gene: 3. Germline loops: CDR1 ENHRY, CDR2 SYGVKD. Many counts were recorded for this clonotype. Its specificity is unknown. Synthesis of cDNA was carried out by template-switch 5'RACE. The reaction used 10-nucleotide random UMIs. TCRdb re-called the 5' RACE reads through MiXCR, storing one row per CDR3 protein. The table includes approximately 90,000 distinct CDR3 sequences, around 3.3% detected once. PBMCs stored at -80 C, numbering 2 million, were the origin of the unsorted libraries.

V gene TRBV10-3 combines with J gene TRBJ2-3, with 7 bases aligning to TRBD2. The TCR comes from a woman between 18 and 29 years old with multiple sclerosis. Sample: PBMCs. In DNA, the CDR3 is TGTGCCATCGGCGGGAGTGCAGATACGCAGTATTTT. It encodes CAIGGSADTQYF.